The T cell receptor beta chain described here comes from a study of Ad26.COV2.S vaccination and SARS-CoV-2 variants. Study context: Donor had been placed in the Ad26.COV2.S arm of the COV1001 trial. Study-wide findings and caveats: Researchers reported similar non-spike TCR breadth in vaccine and placebo recipients.

A word on this clone: Antigen specificity is unknown.

Sequencing used immunoSEQ multiplex PCR; TCRdb keeps in-frame clones, though not all of them. This table has 350,000 to 500,000 clones, around 90% appearing once. V was clipped by 6 bases and J by 5 bases; unmatched bases: 7. The CDR3 is 16 residues long. The germline CDR1 and CDR2 sequences are MNHEY and SMNVEV (reference sequence). Treatment indicated: over 15 received Ad26.COV2.S at low or high dose, single or two shots; roughly five received placebo; per-sample allocation not given. Collection of the samples took place on day 63 after the first injection of vaccine or placebo. Built on an Ad26 vector, the vaccine expressed Wuhan-strain SARS-CoV-2 spike.

The source of this sequence is a person between 18 and 60 years old who received the Ad26.COV2.S COVID-19 vaccine or a placebo. The specimen comprised peripheral blood, sampled in a trial of Ad26.COV2.S vaccine versus placebo. V usage is TRBV27 and J usage is TRBJ2-2, with TRBD2 matching 12 bases. The CDR3 reads CASRLAGGSRTGELFF. The CDR3 DNA sequence: TGTGCCAGCAGACTAGCGGGAGGAAGTCGTACCGGGGAGCTGTTTTTT.